These T cell receptor beta chains were read from a single sample in a study of blood T cell repertoires in COVID-19. Sequenced by immunoSEQ multiplex PCR; TCRdb stores in-frame clones only, minus some. Of about 330,000 clones listed, approximately 90% are singletons. Sequenced sample: peripheral blood. The receptor set was obtained from a man between 25 and 39 years old with COVID-19, enrolled during active disease. Each CDR3 is given with its conserved first and last residue. Clone size is not always given. Where it is, it says once, few, many or a class for expanded clones.

v_gene: TRBV7-3
abundance: NA
CDR3aa: CASSLNSGLVGNEQFF

v_gene: TRBV7-3
abundance: once
CDR3aa: CASSPSTGTYNEQFF

v_gene: TRBV2
abundance: NA
CDR3aa: CASIRYSYEQYF

v_gene: TRBV29-1
abundance: NA
CDR3aa: CSVEGQGSTDTQYF

v_gene: TRBV9
abundance: NA
CDR3aa: CASSVEERGEAFF

v_gene: TRBV2
abundance: NA
CDR3aa: CASSEQSVMRGFKFF

v_gene: TRBV3-1/TRBV3-2
abundance: NA
CDR3aa: CASSQWSSYEQYF

v_gene: TRBV2
abundance: NA
CDR3aa: CASRYQETQYF

v_gene: TRBV14
abundance: NA
CDR3aa: CASSGTVTYNEQFF

v_gene: TRBV6-2/TRBV6-3
abundance: NA
CDR3aa: CASSYRRTGTYNEQFF

v_gene: TRBV5-1
abundance: once
CDR3aa: CASSKWTGRVGNTEAFF

v_gene: TRBV6-5
abundance: NA
CDR3aa: CASSSRSGTGGVEQYF

v_gene: TRBV7-2
abundance: NA
CDR3aa: CASSRLAGGHNEQFF

v_gene: TRBV18
abundance: NA
CDR3aa: CASSPSESSYNEQFF

v_gene: TRBV28
abundance: NA
CDR3aa: CASRAVGRSNQPQHF

v_gene: TRBV30
abundance: NA
CDR3aa: CAHGQGSGYTF

v_gene: TRBV10-3
abundance: NA
CDR3aa: CAISASPGLAGGPDNEQFF

v_gene: TRBV7-3
abundance: NA
CDR3aa: CASSPGQVNTEAFF

v_gene: TRBV23-1
abundance: NA
CDR3aa: CASSQYRSSGANVLTF

v_gene: TRBV6-2/TRBV6-3
abundance: NA
CDR3aa: CASSRQGSLVDTQYF

v_gene: TRBV9
abundance: NA
CDR3aa: CASSVGAGGPYEQYF

v_gene: TRBV10-3
abundance: NA
CDR3aa: CAISEQGLAGNTIYF

v_gene: TRBV7-2
abundance: NA
CDR3aa: CASSLFLTEDGYTF

v_gene: TRBV3-1/TRBV3-2
abundance: NA
CDR3aa: CASSHPTGSSSYNSPLHF

v_gene: TRBV2
abundance: NA
CDR3aa: CASSSNEQFF

v_gene: TRBV7-9
abundance: NA
CDR3aa: CASSAGLSTDTQYF